Below are 28 T cell receptor beta chains sequenced from a single sample in a study of blood T cell repertoires in COVID-19. The repertoire was sequenced with immunoSEQ multiplex PCR; TCRdb's copy has only in-frame clones and lacks some. Of a few hundred thousand clones detected, 87% appear once; the ten largest clones hold roughly 3.1%. The specimen sequenced was peripheral blood. The receptors were sampled from a man in his late teens or twenties with active or convalescent COVID-19.

CDR3 sequence: CASTLGGFHADTQYF. The CDR3 region has the DNA TGTGCCAGTACCCTGGGAGGGTTTCATGCCGATACGCAGTATTTT. V usage is TRBV19 and J usage is TRBJ2-3, with 7 bases that match TRBD2. CDR1 and CDR2 from the germline V gene are LNHDA and SQIVND (reference sequence). The CDR3 runs 15 residues. V lost 7 bases and J lost 6; bases outside the gene matches: 13. Using reference TRBV19 and TRBJ2-3 for the parts outside the CDR3, the full variable domain is DGGITQSPKYLFRKEGQNVTLSCEQNLNHDAMYWYRQDPGQGLRLIYYSQIVNDFQKGDIAEGYSVSREKKESFPLTVTSAQKNPTAFYLCASTLGGFHADTQYFGPGTRLTVL.

The chain combines TRBV18 with TRBJ1-5; maybe TRBD1 (6 bases). V dropped 3 bases and J dropped 6 bases, with 27 bases sitting between them. CDR1 and CDR2 (germline): KGHSH, LQKENI. This CDR3 is built from 19 residues. The CDR3 coding sequence is TGTGCCAGCTCACCGGGGGCCTCAGGACCGGCAAACGGTGGTCAGCCCCAGCATTTT. This codes for CASSPGASGPANGGQPQHF.

The chain employs TRBV19 and TRBJ1-5, with 8 bases lining up with TRBD1. Per germline, CDR1 LNHDA and CDR2 SQIVND (reference sequence). The CDR3 is made up of 14 amino acids. The V segment lost 6 bases and the J segment 2 bases; nucleotides outside the gene matches: 3. The CDR3 region is CASRDRAGNQPQHF. The CDR3 region has the DNA TGTGCCAGTAGGGACAGGGCGGGCAATCAGCCCCAGCATTTT.

The genes are TRBV11-3 and TRBJ1-1, with D tentatively TRBD1 (5 bases). The germline gives CDR1 SGHNT, CDR2 YENEEA. The CDR3 is made up of 14 amino acids. V was clipped by 5 bases and J by 6 bases, with 16 bases between them. CDR3 sequence: CASSPSETGAEAFF. CDR3 sequence (DNA): TGTGCCAGCAGCCCGAGTGAAACGGGGGCTGAAGCTTTCTTT.

V gene TRBV9 combines with J gene TRBJ2-7; 14 nucleotides agree with TRBD2. V dropped 2 bases and J dropped 2; count of bases not matched to a gene: 9. Germline lookup yields CDR1 SGDLS and CDR2 YYNGEE. The CDR3 contains 18 residues. CDR3 DNA: TGTGCCAGCAGCGTTTCTCCGGGACTAGCGGGGGAAGCCTACGAGCAGTACTTC. This gives the protein CASSVSPGLAGEAYEQYF.

This chain links TRBV11-2 with TRBJ1-6; 9 bases match TRBD1. This CDR3 has 15 residues. V dropped 5 bases and J dropped 4; count of bases not matched to a gene: 3. Germline V gene sequence: CDR1 SGHAT, CDR2 FQNNGV. This CDR3 reads CASSPGTGYNSPLHF. The CDR3 coding sequence is TGTGCCAGCAGCCCGGGGACAGGGTATAATTCACCCCTCCACTTT.

The gene calls are TRBV5-6 and TRBJ2-3; D is ambiguous. CDR3 length: 11 residues. CDR1 is SGHDT, CDR2 YYEEEE, per germline. V was shortened by 2 bases and J by 6 bases, with 4 bases between the two germline ends. The CDR3 spells CASSFIDTQYF. The CDR3 bases are TGTGCCAGCAGCTTTATCGATACGCAGTATTTT. The full variable domain, completed using reference TRBV5-6 and TRBJ2-3, is DAGVTQSPTHLIKTRGQQVTLRCSPKSGHDTVSWYQQALGQGPQFIFQYYEEEERQRGNFPDRFSGHQFPNYSSELNVNALLLGDSALYLCASSFIDTQYFGPGTRLTVL.

Only one count was recorded for this clone. The rearrangement uses TRBV28 and TRBJ1-6; D gene uncertain. The CDR3 consists of 14 residues. Trimming left V 4 bases short and J 6 bases short, with 10 bases between. In germline, CDR1 is MDHEN, CDR2 SYDVKM. The CDR3 sequence is CASSSWALNSPLHF. In DNA, the CDR3 is TGTGCCAGCAGTTCCTGGGCACTTAATTCACCCCTCCACTTT.

V gene TRBV3-1 (or the pseudogene TRBV3-2) combines with J gene TRBJ2-3; possibly TRBD2 for D (6 bases). V was trimmed by 4 bases and J by 1 base, leaving 18 bases between them. Germline values: CDR1 LGHDT, CDR2 YNNKEL (reference sequence). CDR3 size: 17 residues. The CDR3 loop reads CASSPTPRTTGTDTQYF. In DNA, the CDR3 is TGTGCCAGCAGCCCCACTCCAAGGACTACCGGCACAGATACGCAGTATTTT.

CDR3 coding DNA: TGTGCCAGCAGCTCGTCCCCCAAAAAACTAGATACCAAGACCCAGTACTTC. This gives the protein CASSSSPKKLDTKTQYF. J is TRBJ2-5 and V is TRBV27, with D possibly matching TRBD2 (5 bases). Germline assignment: CDR1 MNHEY and CDR2 SMNVEV (reference sequence). The CDR3 totals 17 residues. V was shortened by 6 bases and J by 6 bases, with 26 bases between the two germline ends.

The rearrangement joins TRBV24-1 to TRBJ2-5; 10 nucleotides agree with TRBD2. The germline gives CDR1 KGHDR, CDR2 SFDVKD. The length of the CDR3 is 13 residues. The junction had 3 bases not matched to a gene; V was cut back by 9 bases and J by 3 bases. CDR3 sequence: CATGTSGKETQYF. In DNA, the CDR3 is TGTGCCACCGGAACTAGCGGGAAAGAGACCCAGTACTTC.

This chain links TRBV4-3 with TRBJ2-1; D perhaps matches TRBD2 (5 bases). This CDR3 contains 17 residues. V was trimmed by 0 bases and J by 7 bases, leaving 19 bases between them. The germline V gene has CDR1 LGHNA and CDR2 YSLEER. The CDR3 region is CASSQETFRGPGNEQFF. Here the CDR3 DNA reads TGCGCCAGCAGCCAAGAGACGTTTCGGGGTCCGGGGAATGAGCAGTTCTTC.

This chain uses TRBV28 with TRBJ2-7, with TRBD2 identical over 7 bases. There are 15 residues in the CDR3. Germline trimming cut 4 bases from V and 6 bases from J; bases unmatched to any gene: 12. In germline, CDR1 is MDHEN, CDR2 SYDVKM. The CDR3 loop is CASSSPSGKAGEQYF. In nucleotides, the CDR3 is TGTGCCAGCAGTTCCCCCAGCGGGAAAGCCGGCGAGCAGTACTTC. Full variable domain (remainder filled in from reference TRBV28 and TRBJ2-7): DVKVTQSSRYLVKRTGEKVFLECVQDMDHENMFWYRQDPGLGLRLIYFSYDVKMKEKGDIPEGYSVSREKKERFSLILESASTNQTSMYLCASSSPSGKAGEQYFGPGTRLTVT.

This chain joins TRBV7-2 and TRBJ2-1, with 8 bases lining up with TRBD2. V trimming: 5 bases; J trimming: 2 bases; junction bases outside the gene matches: 8. Germline CDR1 and CDR2: SGHTA and FQGNSA. The CDR3 consists of 16 residues. CDR3 in amino acids: CASSLQGLGTYNEQFF. CDR3 nucleotides: TGTGCCAGCAGCCTACAGGGACTAGGGACCTACAATGAGCAGTTCTTC. Based on the CDR3 plus reference TRBV7-2 and TRBJ2-1, the full variable domain is GAGVSQSPSNKVTEKGKDVELRCDPISGHTALYWYRQSLGQGLEFLIYFQGNSAPDKSGLPSDRFSAERTGGSVSTLTIQRTQQEDSAVYLCASSLQGLGTYNEQFFGPGTRLTVL.

The chain employs TRBV4-3 and TRBJ2-3; 12 bases map to TRBD2. Germline V gene data show CDR1 as LGHNA and CDR2 as YSLEER. The CDR3 totals 15 residues. The junction had 3 bases not matched to a gene; V was cut back by 3 bases and J by 5 bases. The CDR3 loop is CASSHLAGGVDTQYF. In nucleotides, the CDR3 is TGCGCCAGCAGCCATCTAGCGGGAGGGGTAGATACGCAGTATTTT.

The rearrangement links TRBV6-1 to TRBJ1-2; D remains unclear. V was shortened by 1 base and J by 1 base, with 7 bases between the two germline ends. The CDR3 is 14 residues long. From germline, CDR1 is MNHNS and CDR2 SASEGT. This chain's CDR3 is CASSEGASNYGYTF. The CDR3 DNA sequence: TGTGCCAGCAGTGAAGGGGCCAGTAACTATGGCTACACCTTC.

The gene calls are TRBV4-2 and TRBJ2-7; TRBD1 matches 8 bases. V was clipped by 0 bases and J by 3 bases; unmatched bases: 7. This CDR3 is built from 16 residues. Germline V CDR1 and CDR2: LGHNA, YNFKEQ. The CDR3 region has the DNA TGTGCCAGCAGCCAAGAGGGACAGGCTAAAAACTACGAGCAGTACTTC. Translated: CASSQEGQAKNYEQYF.

The chain links TRBV9 to TRBJ2-2; 7 nucleotides line up with TRBD2. CDR3 length equals 15 residues. The trim removed 2 bases at V and 3 bases at J, leaving 4 bases unmatched. The germline CDR1 and CDR2 sequences are SGDLS and YYNGEE. CDR3 nucleotides: TGTGCCAGCAGCGTTTCTAGCGGATACACCGGGGAGCTGTTTTTT. It specifies CASSVSSGYTGELFF.

The J gene is TRBJ2-7, the V gene TRBV29-1, with 8 bases identical to TRBD1. Germline-derived CDR1 and CDR2 are SQVTM and ANQGSEA. The CDR3 length is 12 residues. Unmatched junction bases numbered 1, after V lost 5 bases and J lost 1 base. CDR3: CSVRTGSYEQYF. The CDR3 nucleotides are TGCAGCGTTAGGACAGGGTCCTACGAGCAGTACTTC.

The chain employs TRBV5-5 and TRBJ2-3; 10 bases line up with TRBD1. Losses at the gene ends were 2 bases for V and 3 bases for J; bases not matched to a gene: 6. The CDR3 extends over 16 amino acids. Germline V gene data show CDR1 as SGHKS and CDR2 as YYEKEE (reference sequence). CDR3 coding DNA: TGTGCCAGCAGCTTTTGGACAGGGGGGAGAACAGATACGCAGTATTTT. This encodes CASSFWTGGRTDTQYF.

The chain carries TRBV5-1 and TRBJ2-1; 10 bases map to TRBD2. The germline CDR1 and CDR2 sequences are SGHRS and YFSETQ. V shed 5 bases and J 7 bases; nucleotides not matched to a gene: 9. This CDR3 has 15 amino acids. The CDR3, as DNA: TGCGCCAGCAGAAGCTCGGGACTAGCGAATAATGAGCAGTTCTTC. It encodes CASRSSGLANNEQFF.

The chain is built from TRBV6-6 and TRBJ2-7, with 7 bases matching TRBD1. CDR1 is MNHNY, CDR2 SVGAGI, per germline (reference sequence). CDR3 length equals 16 residues. The V and J ends lost 6 bases and 4 bases, in that order; junction bases with no gene match: 15. The DNA of the CDR3 is TGTGCCAGCAGCCCTATAACCCCGACAGGGATTTACGAGCAGTACTTC. Translated, it gives CASSPITPTGIYEQYF.

This rearrangement joins TRBV5-8 to TRBJ2-1, with 9 bases matching TRBD2. Trimming cost V 4 bases and J 5 bases; bases outside gene matches: 7. The CDR3 is 15 amino acids. The germline gives CDR1 SGHTS, CDR2 YDEGEE. DNA for the CDR3: TGTGCCAGCAGCGTGAGACTAGCGGACCACAATGAGCAGTTCTTC. Protein sequence: CASSVRLADHNEQFF.

This chain links TRBV6-1 with TRBJ1-4; D not certain. Looked up from germline, CDR1 is MNHNS and CDR2 is SASEGT. Trimming took off 2 bases at V and 4 bases at J, with 8 bases between the two ends. This CDR3 has 14 residues. Written as DNA, the CDR3 is TGTGCCAGCAGTGAATTCTCAGATAATGAAAAACTGTTTTTT. Translated: CASSEFSDNEKLFF.

This chain uses TRBV7-2 with TRBJ1-2; possible D gene TRBD1, 6 bases. Germline V lookup: CDR1 SGHTA, CDR2 FQGNSA. The V gene lost 4 bases and the J gene lost 4 bases, with 13 bases spanning the gap. This CDR3 is built from 14 residues. The CDR3 DNA follows: TGTGCCAGCAGCTATGGACAGCGAGCCTATGGCTACACCTTC. Protein sequence: CASSYGQRAYGYTF.

The chain recombines TRBV15 with TRBJ1-2; 9 bases align to TRBD1. This CDR3 is 13 amino acids long. CDR1 and CDR2 from the germline V gene are LNHNV and YYDKDF (reference sequence). J gave up 7 bases and V 6 bases, and 6 bases lay outside the gene matches. CDR3 residues: CATSSGQGPGYTF. CDR3 nucleotides: TGTGCCACCAGTAGCGGACAGGGGCCTGGCTACACCTTC.

The chain uses TRBV9 and TRBJ2-1; weak D call: TRBD2 (7 bases). This CDR3 contains 14 residues. The V gene's germline CDR1 is SGDLS and CDR2 YYNGEE. The ends were cut back, 2 bases at V and 2 bases at J, with 8 bases in the middle. The CDR3 region is CASSVRGPYNEQFF. CDR3 bases: TGTGCCAGCAGCGTGCGGGGGCCCTACAATGAGCAGTTCTTC.

This sequence joins TRBV13 and TRBJ1-5; 11 bases agree with TRBD1. The CDR3 runs 15 residues. Germline values: CDR1 PRHDT, CDR2 FYEKMQ (reference sequence). Trimming removed 5 bases from V and 2 bases from J; junction bases left unmatched: 2. The CDR3 sequence is CASSQGQGGNQPQHF. DNA for the CDR3: TGTGCCAGCAGCCAGGGACAGGGGGGCAATCAGCCCCAGCATTTT.